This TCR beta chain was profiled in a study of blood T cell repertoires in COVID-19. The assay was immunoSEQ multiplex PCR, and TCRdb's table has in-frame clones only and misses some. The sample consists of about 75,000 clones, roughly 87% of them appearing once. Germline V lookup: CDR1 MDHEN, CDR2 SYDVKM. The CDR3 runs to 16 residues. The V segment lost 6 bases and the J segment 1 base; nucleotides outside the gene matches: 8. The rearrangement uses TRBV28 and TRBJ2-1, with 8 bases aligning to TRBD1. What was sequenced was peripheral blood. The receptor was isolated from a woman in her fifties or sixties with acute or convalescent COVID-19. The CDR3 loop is CASSQTGQGSYNEQFF. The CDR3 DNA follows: TGTGCCAGCAGCCAGACCGGACAGGGTTCCTACAATGAGCAGTTCTTC.